The present TCR beta chain was sequenced within a study of T-cell memory formation after mild COVID-19. Study conclusions and caveats: Contracting CD4+ clones sat mainly in CM and EM; CD8+ in EMRA. Pre-infection memory showed some responding clones, and this suggested that cross-reactive memory joined.

V was pared by 0 bases and J by 4 bases, with 15 bases between. CDR1 MNHNS and CDR2 SASEGT come from the germline V gene. The CDR3 is 16 residues long. TCRdb redid the calling of the 5' RACE reads with MiXCR, one entry per CDR3 protein. The top ten hold around 12% of the sample, which has 350,000 to 400,000 distinct CDR3 sequences, 20% to 25% seen once. This clonotype was counted only a few times. The antigen is not known. The TCR originated in an adult woman who had mild COVID-19 (a few samples of this study predate the infection). Cell type and time point are not known. The rearrangement uses TRBV6-1 and TRBJ1-2; D is undetermined. The sequenced sample was PBMCs or a T cell subset sorted from them (not recorded which). The CDR3 region is CASSEAGIVSVYGYTF. The DNA of the CDR3 is TGTGCCAGCAGTGAAGCGGGGATCGTTAGTGTCTATGGCTACACCTTC.